This TCR beta chain originates from a study of CD8+CD57+ T cells in acquired aplastic anemia. Study overall: The DNA of sorted CD4+ and CD8+ cells averaged roughly 3.2 ug. General study findings and limits: A significant difference in CD8+ Simpson's diversity between patients and controls was not found.

Points on this clonotype: Its antigen is currently unknown.

Sequencing was done on patients that had shown CD8+CD57+ cell expansion by flow cytometry. There were no patients without severe acquired aplastic anemia. Investigators profiled TCR beta VDJ and CDR3 from genomic DNA template. MiXCR, run by TCRdb on the reads, gives a single entry per CDR3 protein. The table includes 180,000 or so distinct CDR3 sequences, 63% detected once. The source material was sorted CD4+, CD8+, or CD8+CD57+ T cells (not recorded which) from PBMCs. The TCR originated in a human donor with aplastic anemia.

The CDR3 region is CATSVNRGQPQHF. CDR3 sequence (DNA): TGTGCCACCAGCGTAAACAGGGGTCAGCCCCAGCATTTT. J is TRBJ1-5 and V is TRBV15; 7 bases line up with TRBD1. CDR3 size: 13 residues. V was pared by 5 bases and J by 6 bases, with 4 bases of the junction left unmatched. Germline V gene sequence: CDR1 LNHNV, CDR2 YYDKDF (reference sequence).